The source of this T cell receptor beta chain is a study of cytomegalovirus exposure and HLA in healthy donors. Study results and caveats: Most TCR sequences proved rare, with some public TCRs found in many donors. Researchers catalogued approximately 160 TCR beta chains as cytomegalovirus-associated.

Remarks on this clone: The antigen is unknown.

Germline CDR1 is SGHNT and CDR2 is YYREEE (reference sequence). CDR3 length: 15 residues. V was cut by 2 bases and J by 5 bases, with 17 bases left in between. The PCR used 60 Vbeta and 13 Jbeta primers. Sequencing was performed with immunoSEQ multiplex PCR; in TCRdb, only in-frame clones are kept and a portion is missing. The sample shows about 200,000 clones, about 81% of them seen only once. This sequence joins TRBV5-4 and TRBJ2-7; possible D gene TRBD1, 5 bases. Sequenced input: PBMCs. This receptor was obtained from a woman aged 40 to 49 in good health and CMV-seronegative. CDR3 loop: CASSFPQGSLDEQYF. CDR3 sequence (DNA): TGTGCCAGCAGCTTTCCCCAGGGTTCCCTAGACGAGCAGTACTTC. The variable domain in full, with the rest retrieved from reference TRBV5-4 and TRBJ2-7, is ETGVTQSPTHLIKTRGQQVTLRCSSQSGHNTVSWYQQALGQGPQFIFQYYREEENGRGNFPPRFSGLQFPNYSSELNVNALELDDSALYLCASSFPQGSLDEQYFGPGTRLTVT.